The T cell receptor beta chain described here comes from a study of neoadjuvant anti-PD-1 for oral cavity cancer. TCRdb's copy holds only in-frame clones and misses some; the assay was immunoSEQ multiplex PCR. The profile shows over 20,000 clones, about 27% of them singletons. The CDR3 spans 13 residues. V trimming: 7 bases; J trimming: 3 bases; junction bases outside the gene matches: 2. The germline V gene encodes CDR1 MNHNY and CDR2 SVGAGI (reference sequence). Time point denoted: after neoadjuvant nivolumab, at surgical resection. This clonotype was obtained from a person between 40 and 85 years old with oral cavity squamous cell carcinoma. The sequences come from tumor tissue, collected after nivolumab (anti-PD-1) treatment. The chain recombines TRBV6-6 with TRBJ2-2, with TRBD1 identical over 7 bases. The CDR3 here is CASTTGDTGELFF. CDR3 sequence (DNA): TGTGCCAGCACTACAGGGGACACCGGGGAGCTGTTTTTT.